This paragraph reports one T cell receptor (beta chain). These data belong to a study of blood T cell repertoires in COVID-19. Overall study: The United States, Italy and Spain provided the acute and convalescent COVID-19 samples.

The data were produced by immunoSEQ multiplex PCR, yet TCRdb's version contains in-frame clones alone and is incomplete. The table has roughly 400,000 clones, roughly 87% seen once. This clonotype originated in a woman aged 40 to 50 with acute COVID-19. The specimen was PBMCs or T cells enriched from blood (not recorded which).

Here the CDR3 reads CSASSGAWGEKLFF. In DNA form, the CDR3 reads TGCAGTGCTAGTTCTGGGGCCTGGGGTGAAAAACTGTTTTTT. This sequence joins TRBV20-1 and TRBJ1-4; D may be TRBD1 (5 bases). Per germline, CDR1 DFQATT and CDR2 SNEGSKA (reference sequence). CDR3 length equals 14 residues. V was pared by 3 bases and J by 7 bases, with 15 bases between.